The clone carrying this TCR beta chain turned up a few times. Its antigen is currently unknown. This entry belongs to a study of OX40 agonist ivuxolimab in advanced cancers. General study findings and limits: Among the least clonally expanded were partial responders at 0.1-3.0 mg/kg.

The assay was immunoSEQ multiplex PCR, and TCRdb's table has in-frame clones only and misses some. This table has under 80,000 clones, approximately 91% appearing once. Trimming cost V 1 base and J 6 bases; bases outside gene matches: 11. In germline, CDR1 is MGHRA, CDR2 YSYEKL. This CDR3 comprises 17 residues. The chain uses TRBV4-1 and TRBJ2-3, with TRBD2 matching 9 bases. The TCR comes from an adult with an advanced solid tumor such as melanoma, head and neck, liver or kidney cancer. The sample consisted of CD4+ or CD8+ T cells sorted from blood, taken in a trial of the OX40 agonist ivuxolimab. This CDR3 is CASSQGVAVAGVDTQYF. The DNA of the CDR3 is TGCGCCAGCAGCCAAGGGGTGGCGGTAGCGGGAGTGGATACGCAGTATTTT.